Presented here are 22 T cell receptor beta chains from one specimen sequenced in a study of T cells in Graves' hyperthyroidism and ophthalmopathy. The CDR3 regions of TCR beta were amplified from RNA transcripts. TCR CDR3 underwent first-round RT-PCR with the HTBI primer set. MiXCR, run by TCRdb on the multiplex PCR reads, gives a single entry per CDR3 protein. The table records hundreds of thousands of distinct CDR3 sequences, approximately 25% of them present only once. The specimen was blood. These receptors all stem from a woman aged 30 to 39 with Graves' ophthalmopathy.

This clonotype has at least ten counts. Since no conserved phenylalanine or tryptophan closes the CDR3, a read error is the likely cause. The rearrangement links TRBV28 to TRBJ1-2; D remains ambiguous. V lost 1 base to trimming and J lost 3 bases, with 6 bases between them. Germline lookup yields CDR1 MDHEN and CDR2 SYDVKM. CDR3 length: 13 amino acids. The CDR3 sequence: CASSLSPYYGYTL. The CDR3 DNA sequence: TGTGCCAGCAGTTTATCTCCCTACTATGGCTACACCCTC.

This chain's CDR3 is CASSYSFLAETQYF. The DNA for the CDR3 is TGTGCCAGCAGTTACTCGTTTCTGGCGGAGACCCAGTACTTC. The genes are TRBV6-5 and TRBJ2-5; D gene ambiguous. Trimming took 0 bases from V and 5 from J, leaving 10 bases between them. The CDR3 runs to 14 residues. Germline V gene data show CDR1 as MNHEY and CDR2 as SVGAGI.

This clonotype occurred many times. CDR3 region: CASRSPDSREQYF. The CDR3 DNA reads as TGTGCCAGCCGCAGCCCGGACTCGAGGGAGCAGTACTTC. V is TRBV28 and J is TRBJ2-7; D is perhaps TRBD2 (5 bases). This CDR3 spans 13 amino acids. Germline-derived CDR1 and CDR2 are MDHEN and SYDVKM. Trimming pared 8 bases from V and 7 bases from J, leaving 18 bases between. Full variable domain (missing parts from reference TRBV28 and TRBJ2-7): DVKVTQSSRYLVKRTGEKVFLECVQDMDHENMFWYRQDPGLGLRLIYFSYDVKMKEKGDIPEGYSVSREKKERFSLILESASTNQTSMYLCASRSPDSREQYFGPGTRLTVT.

The rearrangement joins TRBV5-1 to TRBJ2-7; possible D gene TRBD2, 6 bases. The germline V gene encodes CDR1 SGHRS and CDR2 YFSETQ. V lost 6 bases and J lost 5, with 18 bases in between. The CDR3 runs to 14 residues. CDR3 loop: CASTTGLLMDEQYF. The CDR3 DNA reads TGCGCCAGCACTACGGGACTCCTGATGGACGAGCAGTACTTC. The variable domain in full, with the rest retrieved from reference TRBV5-1 and TRBJ2-7, is KAGVTQTPRYLIKTRGQQVTLSCSPISGHRSVSWYQQTPGQGLQFLFEYFSETQRNKGNFPGRFSGRQFSNSRSEMNVSTLELGDSALYLCASTTGLLMDEQYFGPGTRLTVT.

The sample holds many counts of this clonotype. V is TRBV12-3 or TRBV12-4 and J is TRBJ1-2, with TRBD1 identical over 9 bases. J was trimmed by 2 bases and V by 2 bases; bases with no gene match: 6. There are 16 residues in the CDR3. The DNA of the CDR3 is TGTGCCAGCAGTTTATCCCCCGGGACAGGGAACTATGGCTACACCTTC. Protein: CASSLSPGTGNYGYTF.

This clonotype occurred many times. CDR3 DNA: TGCGCCAGCAGTATCCCTTTGAACACTGAAGCTTTCTTT. Its protein is CASSIPLNTEAFF. The V and J genes are TRBV4-1 and TRBJ1-1; D not certain. V was shortened by 6 bases and J by 0 bases, with 8 bases between the two germline ends. Germline CDR1 reads MGHRA; CDR2 reads YSYEKL. This CDR3 region has 13 residues.

This clonotype occurred once. The germline gene is not matched at one end of the junction; a read error may be the cause. The chain employs TRBV6-1 and TRBJ2-4, with 8 positions matching TRBD2. Per germline, CDR1 MNHNS and CDR2 SASEGT. The CDR3 is 14 residues long. CDR3 amino acids: CVSRALAGQETEYF. The CDR3 DNA reads as TGTGTCAGCAGAGCCCTAGCGGGCCAAGAGACGGAGTACTTC.

This clonotype has at least ten counts. This rearrangement joins TRBV6-2 or TRBV6-3 to TRBJ2-7; D is unclear. V was clipped by 6 bases and J by 3 bases, with 6 bases between them. The CDR3 length is 11 residues. Germline V gene lookup returns CDR1 MNHEY and CDR2 SVGEGT. The CDR3 spells CASRDHYEQYF. In DNA, the CDR3 is TGTGCCAGCAGGGACCACTACGAGCAGTACTTC.

This clonotype was seen repeatedly, ten times or more. This sequence joins TRBV25-1 and TRBJ2-7, with 10 positions matching TRBD2. This CDR3 comprises 16 residues. Germline CDR1 reads MGHDK; CDR2 reads SYGVNS. Trimming removed 5 bases from V and 4 bases from J; junction bases left unmatched: 11. In nucleotides, the CDR3 is TGTGCCAGCAGTCTACGGGAGAGCGGGAGGGATTACGAGCAGTACTTC. Amino acid sequence: CASSLRESGRDYEQYF.

This clonotype has at least ten counts. The gene calls are TRBV11-2 and TRBJ1-1, with 8 nucleotides matching TRBD1. The CDR3 covers 17 residues. Trimming cost V 2 bases and J 5 bases; bases outside gene matches: 13. Germline values: CDR1 SGHAT, CDR2 FQNNGV. CDR3 DNA: TGTGCCAGCAGCTTAAAGGGAGCACAGGGGGGGAAGACTGAAGCTTTCTTT. Translating it yields CASSLKGAQGGKTEAFF.

The gene calls are TRBV4-1 and TRBJ2-5; the D is unclear. In germline, CDR1 is MGHRA, CDR2 YSYEKL. The V and J ends lost 0 bases and 3 bases respectively, with 8 bases between them. There are 14 residues in the CDR3. The CDR3 region is CASSQDINKETQYF. In nucleotides, the CDR3 is TGCGCCAGCAGCCAAGATATCAATAAAGAGACCCAGTACTTC.

This clonotype appeared many times. The J gene is TRBJ2-7, the V gene TRBV5-1; TRBD1 matches at 8 bases. Losses at the gene ends were 1 base for V and 3 bases for J; bases not matched to a gene: 6. The germline gives CDR1 SGHRS, CDR2 YFSETQ. The CDR3 runs 15 residues. The CDR3 reads CASSLTGGGVYEQYF. The CDR3 nucleotides read TGCGCCAGCAGCTTGACAGGGGGAGGTGTCTACGAGCAGTACTTC.

This clonotype was detected many times. The chain links TRBV10-3 to TRBJ1-2, with a tentative D call TRBD1 (5 bases). Per germline, CDR1 ENHRY and CDR2 SYGVKD. The CDR3 covers 13 residues. Trimming cost V 4 bases and J 6 bases, with 12 bases left between them. This CDR3 is CAISAGRVDGYTF. CDR3 nucleotides: TGTGCCATCAGTGCTGGCAGGGTAGATGGCTACACCTTC.

In the case of this clonotype: A much larger clone sits a single nucleotide away, making a read error possible. The chain has TRBV12-3 or TRBV12-4 and TRBJ1-2; TRBD1 matches at 7 bases. J lost 3 bases, V lost 7 bases, and 5 bases had no gene match. The length of the CDR3 is 13 residues. The CDR3 reads CASTPGQYYGYTF. CDR3 nucleotides: TGTGCCAGCACTCCGGGACAGTACTATGGCTACACCTTC.

This clonotype showed up many times. The V call is TRBV6-2 or TRBV6-3, the J call TRBJ2-7, with 10 positions matching TRBD2. V was clipped by 0 bases and J by 5 bases; unmatched bases: 13. Germline CDR1 MNHEY, CDR2 SVGEGT. The CDR3 runs to 18 residues. The CDR3 DNA reads as TGTGCCAGCAGTTACTCGTCTGAGCGGGGGGGCCTCGCGGACGAGCAGTACTTC. Amino acid sequence: CASSYSSERGGLADEQYF.

This clonotype was found many times. The chain combines TRBV27 with TRBJ2-5, with 9 bases that match TRBD2. Trimming took 8 bases from V and 3 from J; bases not matched to a gene: 7. The CDR3 runs to 14 residues. In germline, CDR1 is MNHEY, CDR2 SMNVEV (reference sequence). CDR3 loop: CASGLGLAKETQYF. The CDR3 DNA reads TGTGCCAGCGGATTGGGACTAGCTAAAGAGACCCAGTACTTC.

The genes are TRBV28 and TRBJ1-1; 9 bases are a match to TRBD1. Per germline, CDR1 MDHEN and CDR2 SYDVKM. There are 15 residues in the CDR3. Trimming at V came to 5 bases and at J to 6 bases, leaving 10 bases not matched to a gene. The CDR3 bases are TGTGCCAGCAGTGAAACCGGGACAGGGAAACCTGAAGCTTTCTTT. Residues: CASSETGTGKPEAFF.

This clonotype was counted ten times or more. V and J are TRBV12-3 or TRBV12-4 and TRBJ1-1; the D is unclear. Trimming took off 6 bases at V and 0 bases at J, with 14 bases between the two ends. This CDR3 spans 15 amino acids. The CDR3 sequence: CASRADMEMNTEAFF. The CDR3 nucleotides read TGTGCCAGCAGGGCAGACATGGAAATGAACACTGAAGCTTTCTTT.

At least ten counts were recorded for this clonotype. This chain links TRBV12-3 or TRBV12-4 with TRBJ1-1, with D possibly matching TRBD1 (5 bases). The CDR3 spans 13 residues. Trimming shortened V by 2 bases and J by 10 bases, and 14 bases separated the two germline ends. In nucleotides, the CDR3 is TGTGCCAGCAGTTTATCGGATCTAGGGACAGCTTTCTTT. It specifies CASSLSDLGTAFF.

The gene calls are TRBV9 and TRBJ2-7; a possible D gene is TRBD2 (6 bases). Per germline, CDR1 SGDLS and CDR2 YYNGEE. Trimming took 4 bases from V and 4 from J, leaving 15 bases between them. The CDR3 loop spans 14 amino acids. The CDR3 nucleotides are TGTGCCAGCAGCTCGAGCGGGTCGGTATACGAGCAGTACTTC. Protein product: CASSSSGSVYEQYF. The variable domain in full, with the rest retrieved from reference TRBV9 and TRBJ2-7, is DSGVTQTPKHLITATGQRVTLRCSPRSGDLSVYWYQQSLDQGLQFLIQYYNGEERAKGNILERFSAQQFPDLHSELNLSSLELGDSALYFCASSSSGSVYEQYFGPGTRLTVT.

Turning to this clonotype: Mismatch with germline at one junction end may stem from a read error. This CDR3 reads CASTTSSGSTESFF. The CDR3 coding sequence is TGTGCCAGCACTACATCCTCAGGGAGCACTGAATCTTTCTTT. The rearrangement links TRBV12-3 or TRBV12-4 to TRBJ1-1; D is perhaps TRBD1 (5 bases). This CDR3 has 14 amino acids.

This clonotype was seen repeatedly, ten times or more. This chain uses TRBV5-1 with TRBJ1-6, with a tentative D call TRBD1 (5 bases). CDR1 and CDR2 from the germline V gene are SGHRS and YFSETQ. There are 13 residues in the CDR3. Trimming stripped 0 bases from V and 10 bases from J, with 8 bases between. The CDR3 spells CASSLDGASPLHF. The CDR3 DNA sequence: TGCGCCAGCAGCTTGGATGGGGCGTCACCCCTCCACTTT.